This T cell receptor beta chain was sequenced in a study of cytotoxic CD8 clonotypes in ibrutinib-treated CLL. In the study overall: The study included roughly 10 relapsed/refractory and fewer than 16 treatment-naive patients; roughly 17 had IGHV unmutated disease. When averaged across all of the samples, the counts came to roughly 250,000 productive templates and about 90,000 productive rearrangements.

Frozen PBMC stocks contributed about 1.8 micrograms of genomic DNA to the TCR beta libraries. The protocol was immunoSEQ multiplex PCR, while the TCRdb copy is restricted to in-frame clones and leaves out a portion. Here the sample spans about 49,000 clones, 69% being singletons. Germline V CDR1 and CDR2: SGHDN, FVKESK. Trimming removed 0 bases from V and 3 bases from J, with 17 bases in between. This CDR3 region has 17 residues. The sequences come from PBMCs, collected after 12 months of ibrutinib treatment. This sequence joins TRBV14 and TRBJ1-1; tentatively, D is TRBD1 (5 bases). The source is a human donor with chronic lymphocytic leukemia. CDR3 sequence (DNA): TGTGCCAGCAGCCAAGAATTCGGGACGACGTGGCACACTGAAGCTTTCTTT. It codes for CASSQEFGTTWHTEAFF.